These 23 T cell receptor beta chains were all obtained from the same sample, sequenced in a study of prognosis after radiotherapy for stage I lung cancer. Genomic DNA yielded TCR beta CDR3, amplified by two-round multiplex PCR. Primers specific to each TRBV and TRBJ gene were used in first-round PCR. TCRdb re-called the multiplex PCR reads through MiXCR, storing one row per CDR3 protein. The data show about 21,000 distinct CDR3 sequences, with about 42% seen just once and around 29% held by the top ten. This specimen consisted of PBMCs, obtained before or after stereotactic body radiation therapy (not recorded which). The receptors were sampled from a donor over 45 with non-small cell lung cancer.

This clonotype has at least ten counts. CDR3 amino acids: CASSWTSGVSYEQYF. CDR3 nucleotides: TGTGCCAGCAGCTGGACTAGCGGGGTCTCCTACGAGCAGTACTTC. The rearrangement uses TRBV6-1 and TRBJ2-7; the match to TRBD2 covers 12 bases. Germline trimming cut 6 bases from V and 0 bases from J; bases unmatched to any gene: 3. Germline CDR1 reads MNHNS; CDR2 reads SASEGT. The CDR3 spans 15 residues.

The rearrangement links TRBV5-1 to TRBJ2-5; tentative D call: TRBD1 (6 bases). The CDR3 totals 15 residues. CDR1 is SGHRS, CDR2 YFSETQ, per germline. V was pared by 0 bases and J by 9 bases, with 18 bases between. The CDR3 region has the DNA TGCGCCAGCAGCTTGGACCAGGGGCCCCAATGGGCCCAGTACTTC. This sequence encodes CASSLDQGPQWAQYF. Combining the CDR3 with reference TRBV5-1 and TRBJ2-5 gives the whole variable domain KAGVTQTPRYLIKTRGQQVTLSCSPISGHRSVSWYQQTPGQGLQFLFEYFSETQRNKGNFPGRFSGRQFSNSRSEMNVSTLELGDSALYLCASSLDQGPQWAQYFGPGTRLLVL.

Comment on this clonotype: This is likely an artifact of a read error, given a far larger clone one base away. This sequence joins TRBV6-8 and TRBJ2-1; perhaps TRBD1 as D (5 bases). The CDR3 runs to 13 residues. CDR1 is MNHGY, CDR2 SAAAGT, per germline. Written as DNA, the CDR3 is TGTGCCAGCAGTTACGGAGAGGACAATGAGAAGTTCTTC. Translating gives CASSYGEDNEKFF.

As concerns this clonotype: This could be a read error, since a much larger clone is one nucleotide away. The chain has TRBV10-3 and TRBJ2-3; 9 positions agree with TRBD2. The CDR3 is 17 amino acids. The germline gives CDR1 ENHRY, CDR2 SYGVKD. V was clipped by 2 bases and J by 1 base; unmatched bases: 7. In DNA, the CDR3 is TGTGCCATCAGTGAGCTTCTAGCGGGAATGGGCACAGATACGCAGTATTTT. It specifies CAISELLAGMGTDTQYF.

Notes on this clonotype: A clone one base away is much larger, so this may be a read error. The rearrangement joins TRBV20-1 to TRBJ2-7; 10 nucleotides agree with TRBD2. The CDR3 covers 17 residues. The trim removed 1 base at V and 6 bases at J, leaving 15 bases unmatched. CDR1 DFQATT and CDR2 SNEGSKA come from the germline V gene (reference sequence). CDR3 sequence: CSARGRPSGSAGAEQYF. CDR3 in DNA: TGCAGTGCTAGAGGGAGGCCTAGCGGGAGTGCCGGGGCCGAGCAGTACTTC.

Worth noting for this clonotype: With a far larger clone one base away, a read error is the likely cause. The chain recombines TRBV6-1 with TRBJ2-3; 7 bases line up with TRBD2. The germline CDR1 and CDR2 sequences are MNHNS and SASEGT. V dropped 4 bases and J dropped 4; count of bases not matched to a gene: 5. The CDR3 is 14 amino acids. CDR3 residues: CASSVLAVSDTQYF. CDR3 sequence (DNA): TGTGCCAGCAGTGTGCTAGCGGTTTCAGATACGCAGTATTTT.

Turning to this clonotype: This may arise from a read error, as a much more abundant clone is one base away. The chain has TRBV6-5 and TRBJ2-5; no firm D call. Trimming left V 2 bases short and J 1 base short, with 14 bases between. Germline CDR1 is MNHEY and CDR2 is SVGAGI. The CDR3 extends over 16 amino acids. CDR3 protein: CASSYPDMDRQETQYF. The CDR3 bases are TGTGCCAGCAGTTACCCAGACATGGACCGCCAAGAGACCCAGTACTTC.

CDR3 coding DNA: TGTGCCACCAGTGATGCCCTAGCGGGAGTAAATTACAATGAGCAGTTCTTC. Its protein is CATSDALAGVNYNEQFF. V and J are TRBV24-1 and TRBJ2-1, with 10 bases aligning to TRBD2. From germline, CDR1 is KGHDR and CDR2 SFDVKD. Losses at the gene ends were 3 bases for V and 4 bases for J; bases not matched to a gene: 8. The CDR3 is 17 residues long.

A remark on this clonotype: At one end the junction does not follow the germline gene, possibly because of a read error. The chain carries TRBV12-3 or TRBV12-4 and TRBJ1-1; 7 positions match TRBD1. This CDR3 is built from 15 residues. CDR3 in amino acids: CASSLAGQSWTESFF. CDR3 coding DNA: TGTGCCAGCAGTTTAGCGGGACAGTCTTGGACTGAATCTTTCTTT.

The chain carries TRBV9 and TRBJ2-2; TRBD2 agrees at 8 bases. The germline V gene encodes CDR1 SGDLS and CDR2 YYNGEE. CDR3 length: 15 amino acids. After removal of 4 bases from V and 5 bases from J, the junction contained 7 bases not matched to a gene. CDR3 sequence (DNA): TGTGCCAGCAGCCGAAGCGGGAGCTATACCGGGGAGCTGTTTTTT. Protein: CASSRSGSYTGELFF.

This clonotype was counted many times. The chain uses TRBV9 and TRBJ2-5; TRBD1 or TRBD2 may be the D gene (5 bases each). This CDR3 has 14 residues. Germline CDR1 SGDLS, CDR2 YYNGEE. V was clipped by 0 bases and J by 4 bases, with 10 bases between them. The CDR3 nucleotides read TGTGCCAGCAGCGTAGAAGGGACCCGAGAGACCCAGTACTTC. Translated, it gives CASSVEGTRETQYF.

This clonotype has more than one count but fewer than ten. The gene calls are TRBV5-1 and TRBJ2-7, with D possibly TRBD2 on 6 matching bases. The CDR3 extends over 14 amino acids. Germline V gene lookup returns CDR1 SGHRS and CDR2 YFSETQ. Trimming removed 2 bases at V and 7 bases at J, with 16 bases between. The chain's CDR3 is CASSFDGRNVEQYF. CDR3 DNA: TGCGCCAGCAGCTTTGACGGGAGAAACGTAGAGCAGTACTTC.

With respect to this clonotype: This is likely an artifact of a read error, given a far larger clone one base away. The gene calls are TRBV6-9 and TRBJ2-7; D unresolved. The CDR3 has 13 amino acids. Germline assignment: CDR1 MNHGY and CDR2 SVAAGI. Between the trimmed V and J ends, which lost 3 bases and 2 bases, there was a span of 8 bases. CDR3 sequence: CASSYNSTYEQYF. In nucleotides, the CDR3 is TGTGCCAGCAGTTACAATTCTACCTACGAGCAGTACTTC.

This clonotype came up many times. DNA for the CDR3: TGTGCCAGCAGTTCCGGGACAGGGGGTGGCTACACCTTC. The encoded protein is CASSSGTGGGYTF. The V call is TRBV28, the J call TRBJ1-2; 11 nucleotides line up with TRBD1. There are 13 residues in the CDR3. J was trimmed by 7 bases and V by 4 bases; bases with no gene match: 2. CDR1 and CDR2 (germline): MDHEN, SYDVKM.

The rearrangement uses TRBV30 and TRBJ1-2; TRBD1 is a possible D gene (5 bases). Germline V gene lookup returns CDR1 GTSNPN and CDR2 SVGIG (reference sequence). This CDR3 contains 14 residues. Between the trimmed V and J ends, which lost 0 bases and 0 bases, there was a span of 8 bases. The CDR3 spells CAWSVGRANYGYTF. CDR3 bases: TGTGCCTGGAGTGTAGGCAGGGCTAACTATGGCTACACCTTC.

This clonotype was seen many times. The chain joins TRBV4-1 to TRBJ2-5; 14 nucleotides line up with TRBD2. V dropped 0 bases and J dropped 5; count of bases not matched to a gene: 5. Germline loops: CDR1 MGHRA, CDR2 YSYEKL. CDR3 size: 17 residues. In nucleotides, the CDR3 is TGCGCCAGCAGCCAAGATGGGACTAGCGGGAGAGGTGAGACCCAGTACTTC. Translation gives CASSQDGTSGRGETQYF.

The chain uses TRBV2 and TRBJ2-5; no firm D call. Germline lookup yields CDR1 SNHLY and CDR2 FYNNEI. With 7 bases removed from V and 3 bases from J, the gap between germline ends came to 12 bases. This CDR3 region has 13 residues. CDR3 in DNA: TGTGCCAGCAAGGAAACTGTCGAAGAGACCCAGTACTTC. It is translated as CASKETVEETQYF.

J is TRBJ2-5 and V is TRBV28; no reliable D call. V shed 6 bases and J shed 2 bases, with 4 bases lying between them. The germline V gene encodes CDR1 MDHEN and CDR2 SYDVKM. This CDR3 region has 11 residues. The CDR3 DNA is TGTGCCAGCAGGAAGCAAGAGACCCAGTACTTC. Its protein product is CASRKQETQYF.

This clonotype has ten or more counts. CDR3 bases: TGTGCCAGCTCACCAGGAGGGTATGGCACAGATACGCAGTATTTT. It specifies CASSPGGYGTDTQYF. V usage is TRBV18 and J usage is TRBJ2-3; D may be TRBD2 (6 bases). V was cut by 2 bases and J by 1 base, with 10 bases left in between. The V gene's germline CDR1 is KGHSH and CDR2 LQKENI. CDR3 length equals 15 residues. The full variable domain, in which reference TRBV18 and TRBJ2-3 provide the parts outside the CDR3, is NAGVMQNPRHLVRRRGQEARLRCSPMKGHSHVYWYRQLPEEGLKFMVYLQKENIIDESGMPKERFSAEFPKEGPSILRIQQVVRGDSAAYFCASSPGGYGTDTQYFGPGTRLTVL.

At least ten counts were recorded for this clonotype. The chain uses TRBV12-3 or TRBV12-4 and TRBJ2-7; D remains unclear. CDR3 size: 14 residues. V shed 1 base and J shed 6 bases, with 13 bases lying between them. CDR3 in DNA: TGTGCCAGCAGTTTAGGCACGTTTTCCGGCGAGCAGTACTTC. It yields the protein CASSLGTFSGEQYF.

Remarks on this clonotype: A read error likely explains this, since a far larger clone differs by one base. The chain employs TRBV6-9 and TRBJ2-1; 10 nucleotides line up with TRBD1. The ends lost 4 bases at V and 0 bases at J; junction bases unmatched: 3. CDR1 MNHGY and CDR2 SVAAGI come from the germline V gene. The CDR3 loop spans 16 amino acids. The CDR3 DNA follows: TGTGCCAGCAGTTCCGGGACAGGGGTCTCCTACAATGAGCAGTTCTTC. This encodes CASSSGTGVSYNEQFF.

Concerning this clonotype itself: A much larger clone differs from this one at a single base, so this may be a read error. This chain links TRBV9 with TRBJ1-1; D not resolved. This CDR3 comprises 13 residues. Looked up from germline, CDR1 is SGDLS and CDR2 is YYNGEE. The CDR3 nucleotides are TGTGCCAGCATCGTAGGTCAGGTCACTGAAGCTTTCTTT. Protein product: CASIVGQVTEAFF.

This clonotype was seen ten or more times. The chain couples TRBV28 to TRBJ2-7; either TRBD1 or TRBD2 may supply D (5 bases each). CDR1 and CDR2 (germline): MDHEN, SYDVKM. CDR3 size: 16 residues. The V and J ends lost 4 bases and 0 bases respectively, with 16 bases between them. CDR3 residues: CASSSPRGTSSYEQYF. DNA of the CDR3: TGTGCCAGCAGTTCGCCCCGGGGCACCAGCTCCTACGAGCAGTACTTC.